Presented here are 15 T cell receptor beta chains from one specimen sequenced in a study of T cells after posttransplantation cyclophosphamide. Treatment was busulfan-fludarabine conditioning, a marrow graft, and cyclophosphamide on days +3 and +4. Libraries were prepared by immunoSEQ multiplex PCR; TCRdb keeps only in-frame clonotypes and omits some of them. The table has under 3,000 clones, 85% seen once. The specimen was PBMCs, collected after allogeneic stem cell transplant with posttransplant cyclophosphamide. The receptors were gathered from a male patient aged 25-45 years who received an allogeneic stem cell transplant from a related donor, was CMV-positive, and had acute GVHD only. Among the T cells, some may be from the graft donor.

In the case of this clone: Germline and junction disagree at one end, which may indicate a read error. The chain is built from TRBV11-2 and TRBJ2-3; D call uncertain. Germline V gene sequence: CDR1 SGHAT, CDR2 FQNNGV. CDR3 size: 12 residues. The CDR3: CASSFSTDTQYF. The CDR3 coding sequence is TGTGCCAGCAGCTTTAGCACCGATACGCAGTATTTT.

A single count supports this clone. This chain connects TRBV7-3 to TRBJ2-2; D is possibly TRBD2 (7 bases). Germline V CDR1 and CDR2: SGHTA, FQGTGA. There are 16 residues in the CDR3. V was clipped by 2 bases and J by 2 bases, with 12 bases between them. The chain's CDR3 is CASSLSGGGNTGELFF. Written as DNA, the CDR3 is TGTGCCAGCAGCTTATCGGGGGGCGGTAACACCGGGGAGCTGTTTTTT.

V is TRBV2 and J is TRBJ1-5, with D perhaps matching TRBD1 (5 bases). This CDR3 is 13 amino acids long. Trimming took off 7 bases at V and 3 bases at J, with 10 bases between the two ends. Germline V gene data show CDR1 as SNHLY and CDR2 as FYNNEI. This CDR3 is CASKVRVNQPQHF. CDR3 nucleotide sequence: TGTGCCAGCAAGGTCAGGGTCAATCAGCCCCAGCATTTT.

The chain has TRBV6-1 and TRBJ1-2; the D gene is possibly TRBD1 (5 bases). With 4 bases removed from V and 4 bases from J, the gap between germline ends came to 13 bases. The CDR3 consists of 14 residues. Germline lookup yields CDR1 MNHNS and CDR2 SASEGT. Here the CDR3 DNA reads TGTGCCAGCAGTGTGATCTCGGGGGGCTATGGCTACACCTTC. This encodes CASSVISGGYGYTF.

A few counts support this clone. The J gene is TRBJ1-1, the V gene TRBV18; D gene ambiguous. V was cut by 1 base and J by 1 base, with 10 bases left in between. The CDR3 has 15 amino acids. The germline gives CDR1 KGHSH, CDR2 LQKENI. CDR3 sequence reads: CASSPLVTGNTEAFF. The CDR3, as DNA: TGTGCCAGCTCACCACTTGTGACGGGGAACACTGAAGCTTTCTTT.

J is TRBJ1-1 and V is TRBV21-1. TRBV21-1 corresponds to a pseudogene. This CDR3 comprises 16 residues. The CDR3 region is CASSKALWEVDTEAFF. The CDR3 coding sequence is TGTGCCAGCAGCAAAGCGCTTTGGGAGGTGGACACTGAAGCTTTCTTT.

The chain is built from TRBV4-3 and TRBJ1-5, with D unclear. Trimming removed 0 bases at V and 2 bases at J, with 11 bases between. The germline CDR1 and CDR2 sequences are LGHNA and YSLEER. The length of the CDR3 is 16 residues. The CDR3 reads CASSQDLRGGNQPQHF. CDR3 nucleotide sequence: TGCGCCAGCAGCCAAGATCTCAGAGGTGGCAATCAGCCCCAGCATTTT.

This rearrangement joins TRBV5-1 to TRBJ1-1; possible D gene TRBD1, 5 bases. Per the germline V gene, CDR1 is SGHRS and CDR2 is YFSETQ. V lost 0 bases to trimming and J lost 4 bases, with 10 bases between them. This CDR3 is 14 amino acids long. CDR3 nucleotide sequence: TGCGCCAGCAGCTTGGCCGCGGGGGGCACTGAAGCTTTCTTT. Translated, it gives CASSLAAGGTEAFF.

V and J are TRBV9 and TRBJ2-2, with 7 bases that match TRBD2. V gave up 2 bases and J gave up 1 base; unmatched junction bases: 5. Germline V lookup: CDR1 SGDLS, CDR2 YYNGEE. The CDR3 has 16 amino acids. CDR3 nucleotides: TGTGCCAGCAGCGTCCGGGGCGGGGGGAACACCGGGGAGCTGTTTTTT. Protein: CASSVRGGGNTGELFF.

V gene TRBV13 combines with J gene TRBJ1-2; D possibly corresponds to TRBD1 (5 bases). The CDR3 sequence is 13 residues long. Trimming left V 0 bases short and J 4 bases short, with 6 bases between. CDR1 and CDR2 (germline): PRHDT, FYEKMQ (reference sequence). The CDR3 is CASSLGGGYGYTF. As DNA, the CDR3 is TGTGCCAGCAGCTTAGGGGGGGGCTATGGCTACACCTTC.

The J gene is TRBJ1-1, the V gene TRBV5-6; D might be TRBD1 (5 bases). Trimming removed 4 bases from V and 5 bases from J, with 12 bases in between. Germline loops: CDR1 SGHDT, CDR2 YYEEEE. This CDR3 spans 13 amino acids. CDR3 loop: CASSPTGRTEAFF. The DNA of the CDR3 is TGTGCCAGCAGCCCCACAGGACGGACTGAAGCTTTCTTT.

V and J are TRBV4-1 and TRBJ2-7, with TRBD1 identical over 11 bases. The junction had 6 bases not matched to a gene; V was cut back by 3 bases and J by 5 bases. Per germline, CDR1 MGHRA and CDR2 YSYEKL. The CDR3 is made up of 15 amino acids. CDR3 sequence: CASSQPDRGRDEQYF. CDR3 sequence (DNA): TGCGCCAGCAGCCAGCCGGACAGGGGGCGGGACGAGCAGTACTTC.

The rearrangement joins TRBV27 to TRBJ1-5; D remains unclear. The CDR3 spans 12 residues. Germline assignment: CDR1 MNHEY and CDR2 SMNVEV (reference sequence). V lost 5 bases and J lost 4, with 6 bases in between. CDR3 coding DNA: TGTGCCAGCAGTACCGGGAATCAGCCCCAGCATTTT. Protein product: CASSTGNQPQHF.

The rearrangement joins TRBV6-5 to TRBJ1-1; D might be TRBD1 (5 bases). Trimming took off 2 bases at V and 1 base at J, with 11 bases between the two ends. Per the germline V gene, CDR1 is MNHEY and CDR2 is SVGAGI. The CDR3 contains 15 residues. The CDR3 reads CASSYGVGQNTEAFF. CDR3 sequence (DNA): TGTGCCAGCAGTTACGGAGTAGGACAGAACACTGAAGCTTTCTTT.

V and J are TRBV5-5 and TRBJ1-2; 9 positions match TRBD1. CDR1 SGHKS and CDR2 YYEKEE come from the germline V gene (reference sequence). With 4 bases clipped from V and 6 bases from J, the junction kept 4 bases outside the gene matches. This CDR3 is built from 13 residues. The chain's CDR3 is CASSVTGGDGYTF. The CDR3 nucleotides are TGTGCCAGCAGCGTCACAGGGGGCGATGGCTACACCTTC.